A selection of T cell receptor beta chains follows, all from one sample in a study of blood T cell repertoires in COVID-19. Profiling relied on immunoSEQ multiplex PCR, and the TCRdb table lists in-frame clones only, not all of them. The sample yields about 150,000 clones, about nine tenths seen once. The source material was peripheral blood. The receptors come from a woman aged 55 to 70 with active or convalescent COVID-19. Both conserved end residues are part of each CDR3. A D gene is named only where the DNA matches it firmly. Clone size is stated in some rows and not others, as once, few, many or a class when expanded.

V gene: TRBV18
J gene: TRBJ2-6
D gene: TRBD1
clone size: .
CDR3 DNA: TGTGCCAGCTCACCCCAAGGACAGGGGCGAGGCTCTGGGGCCAACGTCCTGACTTTC
CDR3 protein: CASSPQGQGRGSGANVLTF

V gene: TRBV7-2
J gene: TRBJ2-1
D gene: .
clone size: .
CDR3 DNA: TGTGCCAGCAGCTTGGCACCGGGTATGGATGAGCAGTTCTTC
CDR3 protein: CASSLAPGMDEQFF

V gene: TRBV2
J gene: TRBJ2-2
D gene: TRBD2
clone size: .
CDR3 DNA: TGTGCCAGCAGTGTGACTAGCGGGGGGAACACCGGGGAGCTGTTTTTT
CDR3 protein: CASSVTSGGNTGELFF

V gene: TRBV5-1
J gene: TRBJ1-1
D gene: .
clone size: .
CDR3 DNA: TGCGCCAGCAGCTGGACAGAGAACACTGAAGCTTTCTTT
CDR3 protein: CASSWTENTEAFF

V gene: TRBV6-1
J gene: TRBJ2-3
D gene: .
clone size: .
CDR3 DNA: TGTGCCAGCAGTGACAGGGATTTCGGTACGCAGTATTTT
CDR3 protein: CASSDRDFGTQYF

V gene: TRBV4-3
J gene: TRBJ1-5
D gene: .
clone size: .
CDR3 DNA: TGCGCCAGCAGCCAAGAAGCGGGGGGTCAGCCCCAGCATTTT
CDR3 protein: CASSQEAGGQPQHF

V gene: TRBV5-6
J gene: TRBJ2-5
D gene: TRBD2
clone size: .
CDR3 DNA: TGTGCCAGCAGCCCCGCGGGGGGAGAGACCCAGTACTTC
CDR3 protein: CASSPAGGETQYF

V gene: TRBV4-3
J gene: TRBJ1-5
D gene: TRBD1
clone size: .
CDR3 DNA: TGCGCCAGCAGCCAAGGCCAGGGGGGACAGCCCCAGCATTTT
CDR3 protein: CASSQGQGGQPQHF

V gene: TRBV7-2
J gene: TRBJ1-2
D gene: TRBD1
clone size: once
CDR3 DNA: TGTGCCAGCAGCTTAGGGGGGACAGCTAACTATGGCTACACCTTC
CDR3 protein: CASSLGGTANYGYTF

V gene: TRBV19
J gene: TRBJ2-3
D gene: TRBD2
clone size: .
CDR3 DNA: TGTGCCAGTACCGAAGTAGCTAGCGGGGTTTCTAGCACAGATACGCAGTATTTT
CDR3 protein: CASTEVASGVSSTDTQYF

V gene: TRBV7-6
J gene: TRBJ1-5
D gene: .
clone size: .
CDR3 DNA: TGTGCCAGCAGCTTAGCGTTTGAGCAGGGGATGGGTCAGCCCCAGCATTTT
CDR3 protein: CASSLAFEQGMGQPQHF

V gene: TRBV7-2
J gene: TRBJ1-5
D gene: .
clone size: .
CDR3 DNA: TGTGCCAGCAGCTTAGTGGGCGGACAGACTAATCAGCCCCAGCATTTT
CDR3 protein: CASSLVGGQTNQPQHF

V gene: TRBV11-2
J gene: TRBJ2-1
D gene: TRBD2
clone size: .
CDR3 DNA: TGTGCCAGCAGTCCGCCGGGACTAGGGCCCCGGGATGAGCAGTTCTTC
CDR3 protein: CASSPPGLGPRDEQFF

V gene: TRBV11-2
J gene: TRBJ1-1
D gene: .
clone size: .
CDR3 DNA: TGTGCCAGCAGTCGATTCCAGGGGAACACTGAAGCTTTCTTT
CDR3 protein: CASSRFQGNTEAFF

V gene: TRBV7-6
J gene: TRBJ2-7
D gene: .
clone size: .
CDR3 DNA: TGTGCCAGCAGCTTTTTAGATGGGGCAGAATACGAGCAGTACTTC
CDR3 protein: CASSFLDGAEYEQYF

V gene: TRBV5-1
J gene: TRBJ1-4
D gene: .
clone size: .
CDR3 DNA: TGCGCCAGCAGCTCCACAGGGCTGAAAGAAAAACTGTTTTTT
CDR3 protein: CASSSTGLKEKLFF

V gene: TRBV24-1
J gene: TRBJ2-1
D gene: .
clone size: .
CDR3 DNA: TGTGCCACCAGTGACGGGTTCGCCAGCAGGGATAATGAGCAGTTCTTC
CDR3 protein: CATSDGFASRDNEQFF

V gene: TRBV3-1/TRBV3-2
J gene: TRBJ1-4
D gene: TRBD1
clone size: .
CDR3 DNA: TGTGCCAGCAGCCCAATGACAGGGGCGACTAATGAAAAACTGTTTTTT
CDR3 protein: CASSPMTGATNEKLFF

V gene: TRBV30
J gene: TRBJ1-6
D gene: TRBD1
clone size: .
CDR3 DNA: TGTGCCTGGAGTGTACTGGACAGGGTCGGCGAACCCCTCTACTTT
CDR3 protein: CAWSVLDRVGEPLYF

V gene: TRBV18
J gene: TRBJ2-1
D gene: .
clone size: .
CDR3 DNA: TGTGCCAGCTCACCCGGACAGTTACAGTTCTTC
CDR3 protein: CASSPGQLQFF

V gene: TRBV5-4
J gene: TRBJ1-2
D gene: TRBD1
clone size: .
CDR3 DNA: TGTGCCAGCAGCTTGGCACAGGGGATGGGCGGCTACACCTTC
CDR3 protein: CASSLAQGMGGYTF

V gene: TRBV9
J gene: TRBJ2-5
D gene: TRBD2
clone size: .
CDR3 DNA: TGTGCCAGCAGCCCTACTAGCGGGGGGGCCAGGGAGACCCAGTACTTC
CDR3 protein: CASSPTSGGARETQYF

V gene: TRBV4-3
J gene: TRBJ1-2
D gene: .
clone size: .
CDR3 DNA: TGCGCCAGCAGCCAAGATGCGGGGGGTGACTATGGCTACACCTTC
CDR3 protein: CASSQDAGGDYGYTF

V gene: TRBV19
J gene: TRBJ1-6
D gene: TRBD1
clone size: .
CDR3 DNA: TGTGCCAGTAGTATACAGGGGGCAGGTAATTCACCCCTCCACTTT
CDR3 protein: CASSIQGAGNSPLHF

V gene: TRBV27
J gene: TRBJ2-7
D gene: TRBD1
clone size: .
CDR3 DNA: TGTGCCAGCAGTCCCTCGACAGGGTCCTACGAGCAGTACTTC
CDR3 protein: CASSPSTGSYEQYF

V gene: TRBV4-2
J gene: TRBJ1-1
D gene: TRBD1
clone size: .
CDR3 DNA: TGTGCCAGCAGCCGCGACAGGGAGAACACTGAAGCTTTCTTT
CDR3 protein: CASSRDRENTEAFF

V gene: TRBV5-1
J gene: TRBJ2-1
D gene: TRBD2
clone size: .
CDR3 DNA: TGCGCCAGCAGCTTGGTAGCGGGGGGAAACAATGAGCAGTTCTTC
CDR3 protein: CASSLVAGGNNEQFF

V gene: TRBV12-3/TRBV12-4
J gene: TRBJ2-1
D gene: .
clone size: once
CDR3 DNA: TGTGCCAGCAGTCAAGACAGCAATGAGCAGTTCTTC
CDR3 protein: CASSQDSNEQFF

V gene: TRBV5-4
J gene: TRBJ1-1
D gene: .
clone size: .
CDR3 DNA: TGTGCCAGCAGCTACCGACAGGTTAACACTGAAGCTTTCTTT
CDR3 protein: CASSYRQVNTEAFF

V gene: TRBV18
J gene: TRBJ1-2
D gene: .
clone size: .
CDR3 DNA: TGTGCCAGCTCACCACCTATAGGGGATGGCTACACCTTC
CDR3 protein: CASSPPIGDGYTF

V gene: TRBV14
J gene: TRBJ2-7
D gene: .
clone size: .
CDR3 DNA: TGTGCCAGCAGCCCGACCCGACAGGCTCAGCAGTACTTC
CDR3 protein: CASSPTRQAQQYF

V gene: TRBV29-1
J gene: TRBJ2-7
D gene: .
clone size: .
CDR3 DNA: TGCAGCGTTGAAACAGGGAGCTCCTACGAGCAGTACTTC
CDR3 protein: CSVETGSSYEQYF

V gene: TRBV5-1
J gene: TRBJ1-3
D gene: TRBD1
clone size: .
CDR3 DNA: TGCGCCAGCAGCCCGGGGACAGCAAACACCATATATTTT
CDR3 protein: CASSPGTANTIYF

V gene: TRBV6-6
J gene: TRBJ1-2
D gene: .
clone size: .
CDR3 DNA: TGTGCCAGCACCCCTCGGGGAGGGAACTATGGCTACACCTTC
CDR3 protein: CASTPRGGNYGYTF

V gene: TRBV11-3
J gene: TRBJ2-1
D gene: .
clone size: .
CDR3 DNA: TGTGCCAGCAGCCCGATGGGTGCGGACAATGAGCAGTTCTTC
CDR3 protein: CASSPMGADNEQFF

V gene: TRBV10-2
J gene: TRBJ1-4
D gene: .
clone size: .
CDR3 DNA: TGCGCCAGCAGTGAGCCTCACCAGGGTGAAAAACTGTTTTTT
CDR3 protein: CASSEPHQGEKLFF

V gene: TRBV7-2
J gene: TRBJ1-1
D gene: TRBD1
clone size: .
CDR3 DNA: TGTGCCAGCAGCTTGGGACAGTTGAACACTGAAGCTTTCTTT
CDR3 protein: CASSLGQLNTEAFF

V gene: TRBV19
J gene: TRBJ1-2
D gene: TRBD1
clone size: few
CDR3 DNA: TGTGCCAGTAGTACGCTGGGGACAGGGGTTAACTATGGCTACACCTTC
CDR3 protein: CASSTLGTGVNYGYTF

V gene: TRBV6-5
J gene: TRBJ1-1
D gene: .
clone size: .
CDR3 DNA: TGTGCCAGCAGTTACTCGTCTGGACAGTTGAACACTGAAGCTTTCTTT
CDR3 protein: CASSYSSGQLNTEAFF